Sequencing of this T cell receptor (beta chain) was carried out in a study of patients and donors after allogeneic stem cell transplantation. The length of the CDR3 is 18 residues. Trimming pared 0 bases from V and 8 bases from J, leaving 23 bases between. Each CDR3 protein is one row after TCRdb ran MiXCR on the RT-PCR reads. Here the sample spans some 880,000 distinct CDR3 sequences, more than 15% being singletons. What was sequenced was blood, either unsorted or a sorted T cell fraction (not recorded which). The TCR comes from a human donor who was either an allogeneic HSCT recipient or a stem cell or donor lymphocyte infusion donor (not recorded which). It is not recorded whose cells these are; they may come from a transplant donor. The genes are TRBV12-3 or TRBV12-4 and TRBJ2-1; weak D call: TRBD2 (5 bases). CDR3: CASSLAYLGLGPNDEQFF. CDR3 coding DNA: TGTGCCAGCAGTTTAGCTTATTTAGGACTTGGTCCTAACGATGAGCAGTTCTTC.